This section outlines one T cell receptor (beta chain) sequence together with its context. Germline CDR1 and CDR2: SGHDT and YYEEEE. The CDR3 is 16 residues long. The germline V and J ends were trimmed by 4 bases and 7 bases, with 18 bases remaining between them. These data originate in a study of shared clonotypes between healthy human individuals. Here immunoSEQ multiplex PCR was the method, and the copy in TCRdb shows in-frame clones only, minus some. Seen here are under 550,000 clones, around 96% observed once, and the top ten hold less than 0.06%. V is TRBV5-6 and J is TRBJ1-6; the D gene is possibly TRBD1 (6 bases). The TCR originated in a woman aged 30 to 39 in good health. The specimen was naive CD4+ T cells sorted from blood. As to subset: CD45RA+ positively selected. CDR3 DNA sequence: TGTGCCAGCAGCACCGCACAGGGAATCGGCAATTCACCCCTCCACTTT. Encoded protein: CASSTAQGIGNSPLHF.